One TCR beta chain is described in this entry. The specificity of this receptor is unknown. Base qualities were left out, and no much larger clone turns up one base away. Receptors were amplified or captured by RT-PCR. For sequencing, an Illumina HiSeq 2500 was employed. TCRdb applied fastp at Q25 and MiXCR to the public reads, then kept only in-frame beta chains. CDR3 protein duplicates are merged, each entry listing the most common genes and DNA. The sample table shows about 700,000 distinct CDR3 sequences, and 14% are seen once. Around 7.3% of the sample rests with the top ten. This record belongs to a study of response to subunit inactivated influenza vaccine (dated 2018 in TCRdb). For context, the study as a whole: Deep quantitative T cell receptor repertoire profiling was used in the study to track responses to a trivalent subunit inactivated influenza vaccine.

Overall results and qualifications from the work: According to the authors, only a limited number of new T cells may be recruited by each seasonal influenza vaccination.

This sample comprised PBMCs from blood, obtained 14 to 15 days before vaccination. The source of this sequence is a man aged 45 to 65 who received an inactivated influenza vaccine. Donor details come from another sample of the same person, matched by shared clones.

The sequenced DNA is TGCAAGACGGGCACGGTAAATCAGCCCCAGCATTTT. Its translation reads: CKTGTVNQPQHF. The V and J segments used are TRBV20-1 and TRBJ1-5; the D gene is unclear. Looking up the germline V gene (reference sequence) yields CDR1 DFQATT and CDR2 SNEGSKA. The CDR3, from cysteine to phenylalanine, totals 12 residues. CDR3 DNA only is kept here, 36 bases in frame from base 1.